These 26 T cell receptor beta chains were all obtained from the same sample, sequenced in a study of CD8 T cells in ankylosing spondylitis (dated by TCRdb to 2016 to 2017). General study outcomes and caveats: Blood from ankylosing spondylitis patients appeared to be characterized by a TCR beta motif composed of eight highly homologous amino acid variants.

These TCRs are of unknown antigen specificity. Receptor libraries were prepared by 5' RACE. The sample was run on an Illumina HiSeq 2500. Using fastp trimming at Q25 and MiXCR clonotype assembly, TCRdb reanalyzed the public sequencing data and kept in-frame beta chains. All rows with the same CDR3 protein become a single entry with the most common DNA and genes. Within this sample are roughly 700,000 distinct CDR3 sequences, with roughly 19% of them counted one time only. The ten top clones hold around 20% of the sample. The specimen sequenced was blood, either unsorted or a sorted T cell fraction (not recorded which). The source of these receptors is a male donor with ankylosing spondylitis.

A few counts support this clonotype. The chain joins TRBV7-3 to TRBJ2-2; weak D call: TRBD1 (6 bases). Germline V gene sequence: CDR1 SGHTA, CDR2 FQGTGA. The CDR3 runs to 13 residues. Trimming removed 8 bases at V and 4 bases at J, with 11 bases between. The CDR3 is CASGRGGTGELFF. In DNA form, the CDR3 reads TGTGCCAGCGGCAGGGGTGGCACCGGGGAGCTGTTTTTT.

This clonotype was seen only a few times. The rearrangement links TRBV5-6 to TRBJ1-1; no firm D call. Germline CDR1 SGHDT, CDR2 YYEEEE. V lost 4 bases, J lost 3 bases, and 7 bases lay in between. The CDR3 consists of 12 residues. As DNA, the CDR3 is TGTGCCAGCAGCCGCCTGGACACTGAAGCTTTCTTT. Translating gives CASSRLDTEAFF.

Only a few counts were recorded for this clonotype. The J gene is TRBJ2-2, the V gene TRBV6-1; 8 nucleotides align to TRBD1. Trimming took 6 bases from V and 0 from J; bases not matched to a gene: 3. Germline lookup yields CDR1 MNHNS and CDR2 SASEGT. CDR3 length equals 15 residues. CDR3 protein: CASRPQGANTGELFF. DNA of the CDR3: TGTGCCAGCAGGCCACAGGGGGCGAACACCGGGGAGCTGTTTTTT.

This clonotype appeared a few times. CDR3 sequence reads: CASSLIGGMNTEAFF. The CDR3, as DNA: TGTGCCAGCAGCTTGATAGGGGGCATGAACACTGAAGCTTTCTTT. The chain has TRBV5-6 and TRBJ1-1; 7 bases agree with TRBD1. This CDR3 spans 15 amino acids. Germline assignment: CDR1 SGHDT and CDR2 YYEEEE. V dropped 1 base and J dropped 0; count of bases not matched to a gene: 3.

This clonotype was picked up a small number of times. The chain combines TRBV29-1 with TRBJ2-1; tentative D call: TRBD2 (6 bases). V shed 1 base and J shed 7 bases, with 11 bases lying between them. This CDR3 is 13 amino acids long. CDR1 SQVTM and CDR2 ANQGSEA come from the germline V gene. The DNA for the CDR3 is TGCAGCGTTGAAGGGGACTGGGAGAATGAGCAGTTCTTC. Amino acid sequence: CSVEGDWENEQFF.

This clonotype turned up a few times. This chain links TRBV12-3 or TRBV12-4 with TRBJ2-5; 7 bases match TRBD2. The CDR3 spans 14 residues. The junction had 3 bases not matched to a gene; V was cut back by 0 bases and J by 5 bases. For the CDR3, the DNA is TGTGCCAGCAGTTTAGCGGGAGGGCCGGAGACCCAGTACTTC. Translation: CASSLAGGPETQYF.

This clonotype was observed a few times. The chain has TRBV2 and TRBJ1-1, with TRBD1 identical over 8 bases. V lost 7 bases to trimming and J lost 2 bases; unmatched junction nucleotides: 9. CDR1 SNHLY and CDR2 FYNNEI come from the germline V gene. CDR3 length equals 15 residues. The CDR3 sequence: CASTRDGTGNTEAFF. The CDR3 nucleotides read TGTGCCAGCACCCGAGACGGGACAGGAAACACTGAAGCTTTCTTT.

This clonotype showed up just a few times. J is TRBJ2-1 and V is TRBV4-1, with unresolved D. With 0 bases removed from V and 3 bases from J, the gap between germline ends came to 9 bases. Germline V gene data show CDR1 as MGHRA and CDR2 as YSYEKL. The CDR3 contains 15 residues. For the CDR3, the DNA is TGCGCCAGCAGCCAAGACGTAGCCGACTACAATGAGCAGTTCTTC. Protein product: CASSQDVADYNEQFF.

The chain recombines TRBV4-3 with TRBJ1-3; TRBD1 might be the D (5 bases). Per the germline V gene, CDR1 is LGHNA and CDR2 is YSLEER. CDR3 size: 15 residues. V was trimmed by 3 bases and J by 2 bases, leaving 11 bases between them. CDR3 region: CASSQNGGTGNTIYF. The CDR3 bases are TGCGCCAGCAGCCAGAACGGGGGGACTGGAAACACCATATATTTT.

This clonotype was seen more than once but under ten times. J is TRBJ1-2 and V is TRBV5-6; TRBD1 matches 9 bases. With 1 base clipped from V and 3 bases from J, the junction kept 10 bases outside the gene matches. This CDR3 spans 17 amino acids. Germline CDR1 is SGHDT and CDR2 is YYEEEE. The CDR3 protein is CASSLFTGQGRDYGYTF. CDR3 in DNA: TGTGCCAGCAGCTTGTTTACAGGACAGGGGAGGGACTATGGCTACACCTTC. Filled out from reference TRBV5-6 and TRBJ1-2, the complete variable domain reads DAGVTQSPTHLIKTRGQQVTLRCSPKSGHDTVSWYQQALGQGPQFIFQYYEEEERQRGNFPDRFSGHQFPNYSSELNVNALLLGDSALYLCASSLFTGQGRDYGYTFGSGTRLTVV.

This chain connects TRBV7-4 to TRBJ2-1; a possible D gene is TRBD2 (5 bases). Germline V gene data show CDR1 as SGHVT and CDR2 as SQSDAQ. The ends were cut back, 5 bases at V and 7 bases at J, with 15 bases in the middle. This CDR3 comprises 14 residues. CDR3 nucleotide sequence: TGTGCCAGCAGCGACTACGGGGAACAGAATGAGCAGTTCTTC. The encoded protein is CASSDYGEQNEQFF.

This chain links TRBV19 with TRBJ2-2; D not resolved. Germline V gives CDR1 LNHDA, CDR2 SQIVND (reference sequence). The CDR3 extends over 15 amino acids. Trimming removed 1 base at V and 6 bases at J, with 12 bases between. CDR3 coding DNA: TGTGCCAGTAGTATAGTGGCGGCCCCTCCCGGGGAGCTGTTTTTT. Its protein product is CASSIVAAPPGELFF.

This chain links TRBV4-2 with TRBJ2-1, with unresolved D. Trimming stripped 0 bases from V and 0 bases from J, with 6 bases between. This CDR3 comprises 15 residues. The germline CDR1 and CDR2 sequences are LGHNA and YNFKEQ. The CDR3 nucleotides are TGTGCCAGCAGCCAAGAACTGAGCTCCTACAATGAGCAGTTCTTC. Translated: CASSQELSSYNEQFF.

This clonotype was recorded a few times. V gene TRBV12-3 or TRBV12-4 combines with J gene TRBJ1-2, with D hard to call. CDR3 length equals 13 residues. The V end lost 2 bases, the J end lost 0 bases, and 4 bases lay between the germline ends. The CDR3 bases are TGTGCCAGCAGTTTAATATCTAACTATGGCTACACCTTC. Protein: CASSLISNYGYTF.

CDR3 DNA sequence: TGCGCCAGCAGCTTGGTCGGGGGGGGCATGAACACTGAAGCTTTCTTT. Protein sequence: CASSLVGGGMNTEAFF. The chain links TRBV5-1 to TRBJ1-1; tentatively, D is TRBD1 (6 bases). Per germline, CDR1 SGHRS and CDR2 YFSETQ. V lost 0 bases, J lost 0 bases, and 12 bases lay in between. This CDR3 has 16 residues.

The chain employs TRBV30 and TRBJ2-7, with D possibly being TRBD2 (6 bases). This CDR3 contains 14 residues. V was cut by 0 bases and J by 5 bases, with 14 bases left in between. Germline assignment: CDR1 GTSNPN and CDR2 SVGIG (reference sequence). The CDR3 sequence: CAWSVPSGRHEQYF. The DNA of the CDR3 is TGTGCCTGGAGTGTTCCGTCAGGGAGGCACGAGCAGTACTTC. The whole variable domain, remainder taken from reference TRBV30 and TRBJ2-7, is SQTIHQWPATLVQPVGSPLSLECTVEGTSNPNLYWYRQAAGRGLQLLFYSVGIGQISSEVPQNLSASRPQDRQFILSSKKLLLSDSGFYLCAWSVPSGRHEQYFGPGTRLTVT.

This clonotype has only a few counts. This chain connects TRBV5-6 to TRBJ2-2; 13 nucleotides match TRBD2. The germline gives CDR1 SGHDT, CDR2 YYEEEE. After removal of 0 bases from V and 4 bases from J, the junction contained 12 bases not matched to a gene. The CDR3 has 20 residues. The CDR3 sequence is CASSLAPTSGGTQVTGELFF. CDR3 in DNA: TGTGCCAGCAGCTTGGCCCCGACTAGCGGGGGGACCCAGGTCACCGGGGAGCTGTTTTTT.

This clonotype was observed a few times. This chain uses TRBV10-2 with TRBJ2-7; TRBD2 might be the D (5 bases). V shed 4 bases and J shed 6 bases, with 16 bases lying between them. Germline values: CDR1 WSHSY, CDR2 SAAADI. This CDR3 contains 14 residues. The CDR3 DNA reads TGCGCCAGCAGTGCCACGGAGGCTAGGGTCGAGCAGTACTTC. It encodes CASSATEARVEQYF.

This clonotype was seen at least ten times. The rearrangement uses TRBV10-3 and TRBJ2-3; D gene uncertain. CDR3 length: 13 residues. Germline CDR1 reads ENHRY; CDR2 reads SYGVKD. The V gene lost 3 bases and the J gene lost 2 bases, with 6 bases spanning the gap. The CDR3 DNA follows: TGTGCCATCAGTGAAGGCGCCACAGATACGCAGTATTTT. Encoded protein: CAISEGATDTQYF.

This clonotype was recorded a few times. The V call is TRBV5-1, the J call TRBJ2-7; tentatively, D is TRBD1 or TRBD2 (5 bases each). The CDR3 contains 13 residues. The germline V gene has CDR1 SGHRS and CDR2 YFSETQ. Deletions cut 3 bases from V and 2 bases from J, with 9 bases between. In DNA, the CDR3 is TGCGCCAGCAGCTGGCAGGGAGCCTACGAGCAGTACTTC. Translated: CASSWQGAYEQYF.

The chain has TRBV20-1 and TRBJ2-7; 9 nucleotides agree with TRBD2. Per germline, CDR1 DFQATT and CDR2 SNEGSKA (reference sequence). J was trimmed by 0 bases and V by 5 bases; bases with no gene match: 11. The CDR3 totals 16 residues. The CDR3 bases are TGCAGTGCTTCTCTTAGCGGGGGAGGCCACTCCTACGAGCAGTACTTC. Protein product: CSASLSGGGHSYEQYF.

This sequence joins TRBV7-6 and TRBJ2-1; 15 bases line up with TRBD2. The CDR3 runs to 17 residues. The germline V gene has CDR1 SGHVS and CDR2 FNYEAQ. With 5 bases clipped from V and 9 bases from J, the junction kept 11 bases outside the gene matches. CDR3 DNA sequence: TGTGCCAGCAGCCCCGAAGGGACTAGCGGGAGGTCCGGTGAGCAGTTCTTC. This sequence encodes CASSPEGTSGRSGEQFF.

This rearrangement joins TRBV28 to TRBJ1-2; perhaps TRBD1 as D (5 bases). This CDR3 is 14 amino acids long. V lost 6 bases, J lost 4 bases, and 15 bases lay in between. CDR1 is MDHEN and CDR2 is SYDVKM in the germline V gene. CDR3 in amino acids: CASRGTGNSYGYTF. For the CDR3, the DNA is TGTGCCAGCAGGGGGACGGGCAACTCCTATGGCTACACCTTC.

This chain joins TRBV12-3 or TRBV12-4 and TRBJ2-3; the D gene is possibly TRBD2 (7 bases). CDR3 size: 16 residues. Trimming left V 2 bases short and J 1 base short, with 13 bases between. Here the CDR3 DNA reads TGTGCCAGCAGTTTAAGGGGGGGGGGAGGCACAGATACGCAGTATTTT. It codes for CASSLRGGGGTDTQYF.

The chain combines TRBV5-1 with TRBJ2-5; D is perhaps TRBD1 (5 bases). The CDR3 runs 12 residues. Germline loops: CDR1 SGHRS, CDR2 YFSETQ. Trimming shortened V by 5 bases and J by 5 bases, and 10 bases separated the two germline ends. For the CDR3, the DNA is TGCGCCAGCAGAGGGGTTCTCGAGACCCAGTACTTC. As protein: CASRGVLETQYF.

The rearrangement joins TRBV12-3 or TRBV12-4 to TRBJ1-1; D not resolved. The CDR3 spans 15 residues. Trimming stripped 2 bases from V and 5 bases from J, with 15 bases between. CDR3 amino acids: CASSLRAMRSTEAFF. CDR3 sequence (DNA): TGTGCCAGCAGTTTAAGGGCAATGAGGAGTACTGAAGCTTTCTTT.